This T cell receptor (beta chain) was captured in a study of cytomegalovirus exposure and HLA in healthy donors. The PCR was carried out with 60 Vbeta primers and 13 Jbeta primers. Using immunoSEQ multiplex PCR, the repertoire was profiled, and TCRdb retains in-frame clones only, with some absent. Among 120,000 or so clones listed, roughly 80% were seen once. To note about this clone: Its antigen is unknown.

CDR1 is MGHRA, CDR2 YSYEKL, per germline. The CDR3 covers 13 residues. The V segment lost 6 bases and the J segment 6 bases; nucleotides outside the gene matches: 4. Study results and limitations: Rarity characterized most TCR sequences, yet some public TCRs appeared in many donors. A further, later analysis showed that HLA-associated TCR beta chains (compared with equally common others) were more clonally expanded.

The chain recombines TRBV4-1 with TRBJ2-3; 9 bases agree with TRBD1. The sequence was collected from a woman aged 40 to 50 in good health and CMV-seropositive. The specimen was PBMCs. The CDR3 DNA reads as TGCGCCAGCAGGGGACAGGGTATCGATACGCAGTATTTT. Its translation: CASRGQGIDTQYF.